This TCR beta chain was sequenced in a study of a mutant IDH1 vaccine in newly diagnosed glioma. Turning to the study itself: Among treated patients, 62.5% were male and around 40% female, and mean age was roughly 40 years. The earlier regimen, radiotherapy, temozolomide, or both, was most often both.

As for time point: baseline, week 1 (first vaccination visit). Treatment reported: pre-vaccination baseline after standard-of-care therapy. In every donor, the tumor was a new WHO grade 3 or 4 IDH1-mutant, ATRX-lost astrocytoma. Broader study findings: Of the patients, more than 80% had vaccine-induced immune responses.

Germline-derived CDR1 and CDR2 are GTSNPN and SVGIG (reference sequence). V was clipped by 2 bases and J by 4 bases; unmatched bases: 7. CDR3 length: 15 amino acids. This table comes from immunoSEQ multiplex PCR, and its TCRdb copy is limited to in-frame clones, with some not included. The sample holds about 88,000 clones, over 70% seen once. As regards this clone: Its antigen is as yet unknown.

This clonotype originated in a man aged 35 to 55 with glioma. Some clones in this sample may be carry-over from other donors' samples. This specimen consisted of PBMCs, obtained from a glioma patient treated with radiotherapy, temozolomide or both. This chain links TRBV30 with TRBJ2-2; TRBD1 agrees at 7 bases. CDR3 bases: TGTGCCTGGAGTAAGAAGGGACAGTCCACCGGGGAGCTGTTTTTT. Translated, it gives CAWSKKGQSTGELFF. Full variable domain (outside the CDR3, taken from reference TRBV30 and TRBJ2-2): SQTIHQWPATLVQPVGSPLSLECTVEGTSNPNLYWYRQAAGRGLQLLFYSVGIGQISSEVPQNLSASRPQDRQFILSSKKLLLSDSGFYLCAWSKKGQSTGELFFGEGSRLTVL.